The 24 T cell receptor beta chains listed next were all sequenced from one sample in a study of blood T cell repertoires in COVID-19. TCRdb keeps only in-frame clones here, not all; method: immunoSEQ multiplex PCR. The repertoire holds tens of thousands of clones, with roughly 80% as singletons. Specimen: peripheral blood. These receptors originate from a woman aged 55-70 years with acute or convalescent COVID-19.

V usage is TRBV11-2 and J usage is TRBJ2-2, with 10 bases lining up with TRBD2. Germline V gene sequence: CDR1 SGHAT, CDR2 FQNNGV. With V trimmed by 2 bases and J by 8 bases, 2 bases remained unmatched. The CDR3 consists of 14 residues. The DNA of the CDR3 is TGTGCCAGCAGCTTAAAACTAGCGGGGGGGGAGCTGTTTTTT. Encoded protein: CASSLKLAGGELFF.

This clone was seen only a few times. V gene TRBV5-4 combines with J gene TRBJ1-2; 9 bases align to TRBD1. Germline V gene sequence: CDR1 SGHNT, CDR2 YYREEE (reference sequence). V shed 2 bases and J 6 bases; nucleotides not matched to a gene: 5. The CDR3 has 14 amino acids. The CDR3 DNA is TGTGCCAGCAGCTTTGACAGGGGGGTTAATGGCTACACCTTC. This codes for CASSFDRGVNGYTF.

J is TRBJ2-3 and V is TRBV5-1; D ambiguous. Germline V CDR1 and CDR2: SGHRS, YFSETQ. Trimming left V 0 bases short and J 4 bases short, with 9 bases between. CDR3 length: 14 amino acids. This CDR3 reads CASSLGQASDTQYF. DNA of the CDR3: TGCGCCAGCAGCTTGGGGCAGGCCTCAGATACGCAGTATTTT.

The rearrangement uses TRBV6-6 and TRBJ1-2; weak D call: TRBD1 (6 bases). Germline V gives CDR1 MNHNY, CDR2 SVGAGI (reference sequence). Trimming removed 5 bases at V and 3 bases at J, with 16 bases between. The CDR3 extends over 15 amino acids. The CDR3 loop reads CASSTPRGYDYGYTF. The CDR3 DNA reads TGTGCCAGCAGTACCCCGAGGGGGTATGACTATGGCTACACCTTC.

The rearrangement links TRBV28 to TRBJ2-7; 9 bases match TRBD1. The V gene's germline CDR1 is MDHEN and CDR2 SYDVKM. The CDR3 spans 13 residues. V gave up 7 bases and J gave up 7 bases; unmatched junction bases: 8. CDR3 region: CASKLGQGGEQYF. The CDR3 region has the DNA TGTGCCAGCAAACTGGGACAGGGAGGGGAGCAGTACTTC.

This clone was counted only a few times. The chain is built from TRBV7-8 and TRBJ1-3; D call uncertain. V was trimmed by 3 bases and J by 3 bases, leaving 6 bases between them. Germline V gives CDR1 SGHVS, CDR2 FQNEAQ. This CDR3 region has 13 residues. CDR3 region: CASSFLDGNTIYF. CDR3 in DNA: TGTGCCAGCAGCTTTCTAGATGGAAACACCATATATTTT.

This chain connects TRBV7-3 to TRBJ1-6; 8 bases match TRBD1. Trimming at V came to 5 bases and at J to 5 bases, leaving 5 bases not matched to a gene. This CDR3 has 15 amino acids. Germline-derived CDR1 and CDR2 are SGHTA and FQGTGA. The CDR3 DNA follows: TGTGCCAGCAGCCCAGGGGGCCTTAATAATTCACCCCTCCACTTT. It translates to CASSPGGLNNSPLHF. Full variable domain (rest looked up from reference TRBV7-3 and TRBJ1-6): GAGVSQTPSNKVTEKGKYVELRCDPISGHTALYWYRQSLGQGPEFLIYFQGTGAADDSGLPNDRFFAVRPEGSVSTLKIQRTERGDSAVYLCASSPGGLNNSPLHFGNGTRLTVT.

The chain is built from TRBV9 and TRBJ2-5, with 9 bases aligning to TRBD2. The germline V gene encodes CDR1 SGDLS and CDR2 YYNGEE. This CDR3 is built from 14 residues. The V gene end was trimmed by 3 bases and the J gene end by 1 base; junction bases not matched to a gene: 1. CDR3 sequence: CASSASGVQETQYF. The DNA of the CDR3 is TGTGCCAGCAGCGCTAGCGGGGTCCAAGAGACCCAGTACTTC.

The rearrangement links TRBV7-9 to TRBJ2-1, with 9 bases matching TRBD2. The germline CDR1 and CDR2 sequences are SEHNR and FQNEAQ (reference sequence). The CDR3 extends over 17 amino acids. After removal of 8 bases from V and 6 bases from J, the junction contained 17 bases not matched to a gene. The CDR3 sequence: CASFPSRLAAPPNEQFF. CDR3 sequence (DNA): TGTGCCAGCTTCCCTTCTCGACTAGCGGCCCCACCCAATGAGCAGTTCTTC. The full variable domain, its missing parts supplied by reference TRBV7-9 and TRBJ2-1, is DTGVSQNPRHKITKRGQNVTFRCDPISEHNRLYWYRQTLGQGPEFLTYFQNEAQLEKSRLLSDRFSAERPKGSFSTLEIQRTEQGDSAMYLCASFPSRLAAPPNEQFFGPGTRLTVL.

This chain uses TRBV5-1 with TRBJ1-6; possibly TRBD1 for D (6 bases). Looked up from germline, CDR1 is SGHRS and CDR2 is YFSETQ. Trimming took 4 bases from V and 6 from J, leaving 14 bases between them. There are 15 residues in the CDR3. CDR3 region: CASSARGSSNSPLHF. In nucleotides, the CDR3 is TGCGCCAGCAGCGCCAGGGGAAGTAGTAATTCACCCCTCCACTTT.

The rearrangement links TRBV7-9 to TRBJ1-1, with a tentative D call TRBD1 (6 bases). Germline V gene sequence: CDR1 SEHNR, CDR2 FQNEAQ (reference sequence). The CDR3 consists of 17 residues. Trimming stripped 2 bases from V and 5 bases from J, with 21 bases between. CDR3 residues: CASSLRVAGASGTEAFF. For the CDR3, the DNA is TGTGCCAGCAGCTTAAGGGTCGCGGGGGCGAGTGGGACTGAAGCTTTCTTT. Full variable domain (rest looked up from reference TRBV7-9 and TRBJ1-1): DTGVSQNPRHKITKRGQNVTFRCDPISEHNRLYWYRQTLGQGPEFLTYFQNEAQLEKSRLLSDRFSAERPKGSFSTLEIQRTEQGDSAMYLCASSLRVAGASGTEAFFGQGTRLTVV.

The sample holds one count of this clone. The CDR3 DNA reads as TGTGCCAGCACCTTTAGCGGGGGGTCCCACAATGAGCAGTTCTTC. Translating it yields CASTFSGGSHNEQFF. The rearrangement uses TRBV3-1 (or the pseudogene TRBV3-2) and TRBJ2-1; 10 positions match TRBD2. Trimming removed 7 bases from V and 5 bases from J; junction bases left unmatched: 8. Germline CDR1 is LGHDT and CDR2 is YNNKEL (reference sequence). This CDR3 has 15 residues.

The chain employs TRBV19 and TRBJ2-2; 10 bases align to TRBD2. After removal of 6 bases from V and 4 bases from J, the junction contained 8 bases not matched to a gene. Germline V gene sequence: CDR1 LNHDA, CDR2 SQIVND (reference sequence). The CDR3 is made up of 16 amino acids. CDR3 nucleotides: TGTGCCAGTAGCCCTTCCGGACTAGCGGTCACCGGGGAGCTGTTTTTT. Its protein is CASSPSGLAVTGELFF.

This chain connects TRBV28 to TRBJ2-3, with D possibly matching TRBD2 (6 bases). This CDR3 is built from 15 residues. Looked up from germline, CDR1 is MDHEN and CDR2 is SYDVKM. Trimming shortened V by 6 bases and J by 11 bases, and 24 bases separated the two germline ends. The CDR3 coding sequence is TGTGCCAGCAGCTCCCGGCGGCGGGAATTACTGGAGCAGTATTTT. This translates into CASSSRRRELLEQYF.

V usage is TRBV18 and J usage is TRBJ1-4, with a tentative D call TRBD1 (6 bases). Trimming pared 3 bases from V and 5 bases from J, leaving 13 bases between. CDR1 is KGHSH and CDR2 is LQKENI in the germline V gene. The CDR3 consists of 15 residues. This CDR3 reads CASSPGGQRNEKLFF. CDR3 DNA: TGTGCCAGCTCACCCGGCGGACAGAGAAATGAAAAACTGTTTTTT.

V usage is TRBV5-4 and J usage is TRBJ2-7, with TRBD1 matching over 8 bases. CDR1 is SGHNT, CDR2 YYREEE, per germline (reference sequence). After removal of 0 bases from V and 1 base from J, the junction contained 6 bases not matched to a gene. This CDR3 spans 16 amino acids. CDR3 sequence: CASSLAAGQGSYEQYF. CDR3 DNA: TGTGCCAGCAGCTTGGCCGCAGGACAGGGATCCTACGAGCAGTACTTC.

This clone appeared a single time. The V and J genes are TRBV24-1 and TRBJ1-1; no firm D call. The CDR3 is 15 residues long. V was shortened by 3 bases and J by 10 bases, with 20 bases between the two germline ends. Germline assignment: CDR1 KGHDR and CDR2 SFDVKD. CDR3 loop: CATSDGIGSPEGAFF. DNA for the CDR3: TGTGCCACCAGTGATGGGATCGGGAGCCCTGAGGGAGCTTTCTTT.

This clone was detected a few times. The chain combines TRBV5-1 with TRBJ1-4, with D tentatively TRBD1 (5 bases). Germline V gene data show CDR1 as SGHRS and CDR2 as YFSETQ. There are 14 residues in the CDR3. Trimming cost V 2 bases and J 4 bases, with 9 bases left between them. This CDR3 reads CASSFSQGNEKLFF. The CDR3 DNA reads TGCGCCAGCAGCTTTTCTCAGGGTAATGAAAAACTGTTTTTT.

The table lists this clone with a count of one. The chain combines TRBV19 with TRBJ1-3; 8 bases agree with TRBD1. From germline, CDR1 is LNHDA and CDR2 SQIVND (reference sequence). V shed 3 bases, J shed 3 bases, and the junction held 10 bases outside the gene matches. The CDR3 is made up of 17 amino acids. The CDR3 protein is CASSMDINRGVGNTIYF. CDR3 nucleotide sequence: TGTGCCAGTAGTATGGATATCAACAGGGGGGTTGGAAACACCATATATTTT.

The V and J genes are TRBV24-1 and TRBJ2-3; 10 nucleotides agree with TRBD2. The CDR3 sequence is 13 residues long. V trimming: 4 bases; J trimming: 10 bases; junction bases outside the gene matches: 4. Germline V gene data show CDR1 as KGHDR and CDR2 as SFDVKD. The CDR3 sequence is CATSDPGTSAQYF. The CDR3 nucleotides read TGTGCCACCAGTGACCCGGGGACTAGCGCGCAGTATTTT.

The rearrangement joins TRBV6-6 to TRBJ1-2, with 10 bases lining up with TRBD1. There are 13 residues in the CDR3. Germline-derived CDR1 and CDR2 are MNHNY and SVGAGI (reference sequence). V dropped 2 bases and J dropped 8; count of bases not matched to a gene: 2. The CDR3 DNA sequence: TGTGCCAGCAGTTACGGGACAGGGGAAGGCTACACCTTC. Amino acids: CASSYGTGEGYTF.

V and J are TRBV7-3 and TRBJ1-5, with TRBD1 as a possible D gene (6 bases). Germline assignment: CDR1 SGHTA and CDR2 FQGTGA. The V end was cut by 4 bases, the J end by 6 bases, with 16 bases between. The CDR3 totals 15 residues. This CDR3 is CASSSFRGAGQPQHF. Here the CDR3 DNA reads TGTGCCAGCAGCTCTTTTCGGGGGGCTGGTCAGCCCCAGCATTTT. Based on the CDR3 plus reference TRBV7-3 and TRBJ1-5, the full variable domain is GAGVSQTPSNKVTEKGKYVELRCDPISGHTALYWYRQSLGQGPEFLIYFQGTGAADDSGLPNDRFFAVRPEGSVSTLKIQRTERGDSAVYLCASSSFRGAGQPQHFGDGTRLSIL.

This chain connects TRBV18 to TRBJ1-5; tentative D call: TRBD1 (5 bases). V was trimmed by 5 bases and J by 6 bases, leaving 11 bases between them. There are 13 residues in the CDR3. Germline loops: CDR1 KGHSH, CDR2 LQKENI. The CDR3 DNA reads as TGTGCCAGCTCAGCTAGTGGGGCTCAGCCCCAGCATTTT. Its protein product is CASSASGAQPQHF. The whole variable domain, remainder taken from reference TRBV18 and TRBJ1-5, is NAGVMQNPRHLVRRRGQEARLRCSPMKGHSHVYWYRQLPEEGLKFMVYLQKENIIDESGMPKERFSAEFPKEGPSILRIQQVVRGDSAAYFCASSASGAQPQHFGDGTRLSIL.

The chain couples TRBV7-2 to TRBJ1-3; D is perhaps TRBD1 (6 bases). Trimming stripped 5 bases from V and 0 bases from J, with 20 bases between. From germline, CDR1 is SGHTA and CDR2 FQGNSA. This CDR3 has 18 amino acids. The CDR3 sequence: CASSPEAGAHFSGNTIYF. As DNA, the CDR3 is TGTGCCAGCAGCCCTGAGGCAGGGGCCCACTTCTCTGGAAACACCATATATTTT.